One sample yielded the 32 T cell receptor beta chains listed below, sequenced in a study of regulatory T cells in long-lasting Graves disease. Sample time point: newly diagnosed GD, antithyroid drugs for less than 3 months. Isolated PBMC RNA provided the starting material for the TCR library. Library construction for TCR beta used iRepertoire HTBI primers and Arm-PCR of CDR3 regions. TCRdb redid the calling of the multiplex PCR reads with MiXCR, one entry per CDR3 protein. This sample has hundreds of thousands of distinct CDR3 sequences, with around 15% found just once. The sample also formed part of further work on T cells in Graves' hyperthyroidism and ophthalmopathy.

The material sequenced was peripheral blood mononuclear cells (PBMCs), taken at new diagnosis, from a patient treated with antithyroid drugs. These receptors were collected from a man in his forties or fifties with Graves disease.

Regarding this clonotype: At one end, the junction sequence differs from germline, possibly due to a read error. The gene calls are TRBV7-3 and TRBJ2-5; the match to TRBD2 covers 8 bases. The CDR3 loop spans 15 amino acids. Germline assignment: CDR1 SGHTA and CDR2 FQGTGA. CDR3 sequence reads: CASSLRGGTQEAQYF. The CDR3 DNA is TGTGCCAGCAGCTTACGCGGGGGGACCCAAGAGGCCCAGTACTTC.

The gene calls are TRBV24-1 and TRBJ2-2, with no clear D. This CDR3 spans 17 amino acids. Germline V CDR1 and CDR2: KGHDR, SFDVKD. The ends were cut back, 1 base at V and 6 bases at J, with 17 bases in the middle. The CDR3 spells CATSDFGIYGVAGELFF. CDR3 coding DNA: TGTGCCACCAGTGATTTTGGTATCTATGGGGTTGCCGGGGAGCTGTTTTTT.

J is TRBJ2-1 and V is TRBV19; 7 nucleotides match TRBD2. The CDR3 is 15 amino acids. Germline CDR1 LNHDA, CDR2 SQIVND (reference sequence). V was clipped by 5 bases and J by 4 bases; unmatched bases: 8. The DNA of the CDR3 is TGTGCCAGTAGTGGGCACCGGGACTATTACAATGAGCAGTTCTTC. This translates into CASSGHRDYYNEQFF.

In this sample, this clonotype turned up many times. The CDR3: CSVRGQMNTEAFF. The DNA of the CDR3 is TGCAGCGTTAGGGGACAAATGAACACTGAAGCTTTCTTT. The chain links TRBV29-1 to TRBJ1-1, with D maybe TRBD1 (6 bases). There are 13 residues in the CDR3. V shed 5 bases and J shed 0 bases, with 10 bases lying between them. Germline CDR1 SQVTM, CDR2 ANQGSEA. The whole variable domain, remainder taken from reference TRBV29-1 and TRBJ1-1, is SAVISQKPSRDICQRGTSLTIQCQVDSQVTMMFWYRQQPGQSLTLIATANQGSEATYESGFVIDKFPISRPNLTFSTLTVSNMSPEDSSIYLCSVRGQMNTEAFFGQGTRLTVV.

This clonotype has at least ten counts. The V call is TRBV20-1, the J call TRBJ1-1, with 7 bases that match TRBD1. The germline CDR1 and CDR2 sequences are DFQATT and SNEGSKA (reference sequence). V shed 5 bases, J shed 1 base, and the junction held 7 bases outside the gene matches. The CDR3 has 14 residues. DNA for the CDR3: TGCAGTGCTCTCCGGACAGGCGGGAACACTGAAGCTTTCTTT. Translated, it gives CSALRTGGNTEAFF.

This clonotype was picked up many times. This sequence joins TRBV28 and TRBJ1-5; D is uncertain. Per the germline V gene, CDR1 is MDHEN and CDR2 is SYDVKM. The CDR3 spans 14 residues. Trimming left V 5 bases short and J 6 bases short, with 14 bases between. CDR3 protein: CASSLSGGGQPQHF. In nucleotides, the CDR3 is TGTGCCAGCAGTCTCTCAGGAGGCGGTCAGCCCCAGCATTTT. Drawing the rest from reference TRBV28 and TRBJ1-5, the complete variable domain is DVKVTQSSRYLVKRTGEKVFLECVQDMDHENMFWYRQDPGLGLRLIYFSYDVKMKEKGDIPEGYSVSREKKERFSLILESASTNQTSMYLCASSLSGGGQPQHFGDGTRLSIL.

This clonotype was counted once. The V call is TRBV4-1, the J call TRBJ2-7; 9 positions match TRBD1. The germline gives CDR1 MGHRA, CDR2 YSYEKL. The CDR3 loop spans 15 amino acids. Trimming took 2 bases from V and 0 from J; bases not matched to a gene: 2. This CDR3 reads CASSQRTGASYEQYF. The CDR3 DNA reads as TGCGCCAGCAGCCAAAGGACAGGGGCCTCCTACGAGCAGTACTTC.

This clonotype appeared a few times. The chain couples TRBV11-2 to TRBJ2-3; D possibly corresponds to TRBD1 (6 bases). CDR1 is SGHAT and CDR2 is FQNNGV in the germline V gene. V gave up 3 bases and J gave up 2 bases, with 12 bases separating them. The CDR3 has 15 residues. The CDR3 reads CASSLLGGVTDTQYF. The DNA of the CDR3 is TGTGCCAGCAGCTTGCTTGGGGGCGTCACAGATACGCAGTATTTT.

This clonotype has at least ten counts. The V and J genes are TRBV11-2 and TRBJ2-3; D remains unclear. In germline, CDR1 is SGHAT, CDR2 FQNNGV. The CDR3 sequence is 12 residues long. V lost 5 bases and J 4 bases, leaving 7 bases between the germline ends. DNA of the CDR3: TGTGCCAGCAGCGATGGGGCAGATACGCAGTATTTT. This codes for CASSDGADTQYF.

CDR3 residues: CASGTSGTSFWETQYF. Written as DNA, the CDR3 is TGTGCCAGCGGAACTTCCGGGACTAGCTTTTGGGAGACCCAGTACTTC. This sequence joins TRBV28 and TRBJ2-5; 9 bases map to TRBD2. From germline, CDR1 is MDHEN and CDR2 SYDVKM. The CDR3 spans 16 residues. V shed 8 bases, J shed 5 bases, and the junction held 15 bases outside the gene matches.

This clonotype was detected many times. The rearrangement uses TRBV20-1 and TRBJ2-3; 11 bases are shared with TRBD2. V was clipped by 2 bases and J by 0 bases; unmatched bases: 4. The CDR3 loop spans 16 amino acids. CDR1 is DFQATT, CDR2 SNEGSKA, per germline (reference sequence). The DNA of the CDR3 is TGCAGTGCTAGAAAACTAGCGGGGGCTAGCACAGATACGCAGTATTTT. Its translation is CSARKLAGASTDTQYF.

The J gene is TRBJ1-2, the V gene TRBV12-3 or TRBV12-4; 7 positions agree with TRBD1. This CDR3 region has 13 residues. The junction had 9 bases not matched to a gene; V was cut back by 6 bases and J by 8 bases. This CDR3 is CASRITGAGGYTF. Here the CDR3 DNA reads TGTGCCAGCAGAATTACAGGGGCGGGAGGCTACACCTTC.

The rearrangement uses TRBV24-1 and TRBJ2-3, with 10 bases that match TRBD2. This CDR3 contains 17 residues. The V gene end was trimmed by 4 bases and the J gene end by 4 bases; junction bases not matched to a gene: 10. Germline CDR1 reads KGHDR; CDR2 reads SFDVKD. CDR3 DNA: TGTGCCACCAGTGACCCGCTCACTAGCGGGGAGGCAGATACGCAGTATTTT. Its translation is CATSDPLTSGEADTQYF.

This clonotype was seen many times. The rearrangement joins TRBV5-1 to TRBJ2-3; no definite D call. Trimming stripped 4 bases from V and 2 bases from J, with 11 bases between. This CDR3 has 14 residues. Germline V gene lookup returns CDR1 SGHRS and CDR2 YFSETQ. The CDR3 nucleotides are TGCGCCAGCAGCAAGGGCCCCGTCACAGATACGCAGTATTTT. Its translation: CASSKGPVTDTQYF.

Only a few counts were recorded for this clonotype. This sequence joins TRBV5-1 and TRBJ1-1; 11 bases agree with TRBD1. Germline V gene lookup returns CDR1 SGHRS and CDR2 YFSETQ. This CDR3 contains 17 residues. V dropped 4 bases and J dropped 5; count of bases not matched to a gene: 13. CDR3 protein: CASSKGTGGGLVTEAFF. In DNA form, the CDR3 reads TGCGCCAGCAGCAAAGGGACAGGGGGTGGTTTGGTTACTGAAGCTTTCTTT.

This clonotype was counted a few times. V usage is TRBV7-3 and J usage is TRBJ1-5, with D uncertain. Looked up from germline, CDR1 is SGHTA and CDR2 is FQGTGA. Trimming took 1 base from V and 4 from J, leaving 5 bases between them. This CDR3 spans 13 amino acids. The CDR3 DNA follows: TGTGCCAGCAGCTTAAAACCAAATCAGCCCCAGCATTTT. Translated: CASSLKPNQPQHF.

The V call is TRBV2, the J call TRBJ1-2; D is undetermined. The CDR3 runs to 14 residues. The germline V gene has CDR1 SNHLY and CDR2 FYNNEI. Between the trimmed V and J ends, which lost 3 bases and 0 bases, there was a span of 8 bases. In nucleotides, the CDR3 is TGTGCCAGCAGTGAGACGCCATCTAACTATGGCTACACCTTC. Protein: CASSETPSNYGYTF. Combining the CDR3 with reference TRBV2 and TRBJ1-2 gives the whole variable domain EPEVTQTPSHQVTQMGQEVILRCVPISNHLYFYWYRQILGQKVEFLVSFYNNEISEKSEIFDDQFSVERPDGSNFTLKIRSTKLEDSAMYFCASSETPSNYGYTFGSGTRLTVV.

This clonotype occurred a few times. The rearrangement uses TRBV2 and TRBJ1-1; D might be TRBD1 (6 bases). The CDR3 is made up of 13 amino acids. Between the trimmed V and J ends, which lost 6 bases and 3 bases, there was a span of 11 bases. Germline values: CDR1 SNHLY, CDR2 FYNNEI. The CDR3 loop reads CASSVRGDTEAFF. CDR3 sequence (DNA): TGTGCCAGCAGCGTTAGGGGGGACACTGAAGCTTTCTTT.

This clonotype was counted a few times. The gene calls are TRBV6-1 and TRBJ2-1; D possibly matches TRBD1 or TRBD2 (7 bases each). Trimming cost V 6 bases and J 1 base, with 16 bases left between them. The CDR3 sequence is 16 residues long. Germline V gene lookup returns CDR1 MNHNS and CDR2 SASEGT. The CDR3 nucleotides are TGTGCCAGCAGAGGCAGGGGGGGGGATTCCTACAATGAGCAGTTCTTC. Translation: CASRGRGGDSYNEQFF.

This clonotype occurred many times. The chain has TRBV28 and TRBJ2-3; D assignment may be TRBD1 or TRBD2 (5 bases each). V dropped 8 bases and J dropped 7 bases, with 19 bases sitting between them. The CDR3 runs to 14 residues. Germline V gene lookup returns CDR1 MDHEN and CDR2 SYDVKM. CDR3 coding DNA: TGTGCCAGCGGCTCCTGGGGGTCCTATTATACGCAGTATTTT. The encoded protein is CASGSWGSYYTQYF.

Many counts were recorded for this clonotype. The CDR3: CASSESGTGGDEQYF. The CDR3 DNA follows: TGTGCCAGCAGTGAGTCCGGGACAGGGGGCGACGAGCAGTACTTC. The chain employs TRBV2 and TRBJ2-7, with TRBD1 matching over 12 bases. V was clipped by 3 bases and J by 5 bases; unmatched bases: 5. The germline CDR1 and CDR2 sequences are SNHLY and FYNNEI. This CDR3 is built from 15 residues.

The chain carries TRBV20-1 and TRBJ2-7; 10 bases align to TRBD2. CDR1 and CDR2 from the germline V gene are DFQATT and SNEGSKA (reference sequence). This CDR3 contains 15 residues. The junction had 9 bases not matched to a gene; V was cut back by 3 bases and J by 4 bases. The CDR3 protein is CSARGRLAGGYEQYF. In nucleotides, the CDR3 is TGCAGTGCTAGGGGCCGACTAGCGGGTGGGTACGAGCAGTACTTC.

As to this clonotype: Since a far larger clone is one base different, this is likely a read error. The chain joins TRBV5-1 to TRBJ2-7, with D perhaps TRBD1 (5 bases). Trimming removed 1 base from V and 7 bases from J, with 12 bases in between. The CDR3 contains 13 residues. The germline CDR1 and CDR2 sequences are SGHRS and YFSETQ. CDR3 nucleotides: TGCGCCAGCAGCTTGATTACGGACAATGAGCAGTACTTC. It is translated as CASSLITDNEQYF.

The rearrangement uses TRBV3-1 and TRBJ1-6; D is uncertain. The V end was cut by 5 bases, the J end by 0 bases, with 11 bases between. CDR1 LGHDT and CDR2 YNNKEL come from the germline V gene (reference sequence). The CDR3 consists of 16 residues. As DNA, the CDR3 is TGTGCCAGCAGCTATGTCGTCGGCTCCTATAATTCACCCCTCCACTTT. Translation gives CASSYVVGSYNSPLHF.

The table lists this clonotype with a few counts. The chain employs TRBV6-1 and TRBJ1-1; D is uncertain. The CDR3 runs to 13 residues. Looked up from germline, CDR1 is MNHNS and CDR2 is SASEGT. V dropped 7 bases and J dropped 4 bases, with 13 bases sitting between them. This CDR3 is CASNLKVSTEAFF. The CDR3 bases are TGTGCCAGCAACTTAAAGGTCAGCACTGAAGCTTTCTTT.

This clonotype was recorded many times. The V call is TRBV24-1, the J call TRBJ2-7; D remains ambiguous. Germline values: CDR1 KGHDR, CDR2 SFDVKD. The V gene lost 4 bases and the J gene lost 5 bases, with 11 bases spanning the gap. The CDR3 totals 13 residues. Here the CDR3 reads CATSDWTSNEQYF. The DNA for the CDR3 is TGTGCCACCAGTGACTGGACCTCTAACGAGCAGTACTTC.

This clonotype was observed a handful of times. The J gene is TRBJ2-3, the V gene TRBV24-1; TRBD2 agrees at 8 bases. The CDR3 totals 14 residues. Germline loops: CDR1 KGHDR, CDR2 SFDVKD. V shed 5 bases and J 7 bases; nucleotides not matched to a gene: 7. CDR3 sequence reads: CATSGTGGPNTQYF. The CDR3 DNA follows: TGTGCCACCAGTGGAACGGGGGGGCCAAATACGCAGTATTTT.

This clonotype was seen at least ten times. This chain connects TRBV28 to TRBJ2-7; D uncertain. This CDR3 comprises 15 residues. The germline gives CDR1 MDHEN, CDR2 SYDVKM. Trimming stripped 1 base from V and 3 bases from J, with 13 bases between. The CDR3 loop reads CASSLLRVPNYEQYF. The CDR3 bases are TGTGCCAGCAGTTTATTAAGGGTTCCCAACTACGAGCAGTACTTC.

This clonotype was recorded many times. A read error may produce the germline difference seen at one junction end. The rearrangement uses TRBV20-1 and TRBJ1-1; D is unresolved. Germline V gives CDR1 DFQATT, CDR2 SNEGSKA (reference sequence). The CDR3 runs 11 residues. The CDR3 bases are TGCAGTGCGAGAGATCTCCGGGTGACTTTCTTT. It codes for CSARDLRVTFF.

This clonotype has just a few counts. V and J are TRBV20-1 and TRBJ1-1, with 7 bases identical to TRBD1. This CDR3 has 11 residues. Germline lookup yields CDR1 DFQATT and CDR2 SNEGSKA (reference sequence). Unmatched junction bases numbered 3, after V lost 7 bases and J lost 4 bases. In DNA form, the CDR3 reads TGCAGTGTCGGGACAGTCACTGAAGCTTTCTTT. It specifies CSVGTVTEAFF.

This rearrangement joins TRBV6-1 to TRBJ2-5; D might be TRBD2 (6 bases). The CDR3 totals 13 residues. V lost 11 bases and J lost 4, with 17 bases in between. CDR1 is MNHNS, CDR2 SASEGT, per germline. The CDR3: CAGGGAGGETQYF. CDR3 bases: TGTGCCGGGGGAGGCGCCGGCGGAGAGACCCAGTACTTC.

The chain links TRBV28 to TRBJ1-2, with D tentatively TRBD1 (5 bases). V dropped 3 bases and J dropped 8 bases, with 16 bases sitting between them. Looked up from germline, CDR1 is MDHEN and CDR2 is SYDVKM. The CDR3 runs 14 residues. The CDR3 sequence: CASSFPGTGNGYTF. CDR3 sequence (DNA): TGTGCCAGCAGTTTTCCCGGGACTGGGAACGGCTACACCTTC.